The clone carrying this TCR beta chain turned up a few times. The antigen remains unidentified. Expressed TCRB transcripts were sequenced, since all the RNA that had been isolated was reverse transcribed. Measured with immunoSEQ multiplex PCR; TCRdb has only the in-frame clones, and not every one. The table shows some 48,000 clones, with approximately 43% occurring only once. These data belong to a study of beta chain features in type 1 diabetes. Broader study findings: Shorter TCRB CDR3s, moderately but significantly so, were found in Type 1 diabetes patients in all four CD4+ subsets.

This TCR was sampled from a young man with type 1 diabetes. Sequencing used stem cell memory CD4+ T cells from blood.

CDR3 DNA sequence: TGTTCCGTGGGGATAGCGGGAGGACGTGAGACCCAGTACTTC. Protein sequence: CSVGIAGGRETQYF. The rearrangement uses TRBV28 and TRBJ2-5; 10 bases are a match to TRBD2. The CDR3 totals 14 residues. The germline CDR1 and CDR2 sequences are MDHEN and SYDVKM.